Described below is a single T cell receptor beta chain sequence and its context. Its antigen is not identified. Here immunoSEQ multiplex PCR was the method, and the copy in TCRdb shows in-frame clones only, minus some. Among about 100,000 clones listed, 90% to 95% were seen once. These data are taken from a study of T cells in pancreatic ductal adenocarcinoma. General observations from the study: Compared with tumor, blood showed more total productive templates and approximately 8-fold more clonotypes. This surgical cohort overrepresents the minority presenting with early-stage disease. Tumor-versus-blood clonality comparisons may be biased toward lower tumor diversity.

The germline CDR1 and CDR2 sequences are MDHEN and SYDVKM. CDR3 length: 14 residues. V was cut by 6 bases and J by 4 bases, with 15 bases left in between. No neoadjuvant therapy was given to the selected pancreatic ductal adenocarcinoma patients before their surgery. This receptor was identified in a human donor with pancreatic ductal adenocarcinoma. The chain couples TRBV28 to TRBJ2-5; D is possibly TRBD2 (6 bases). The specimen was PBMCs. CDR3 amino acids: CASSRGSRPETQYF. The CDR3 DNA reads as TGTGCCAGCAGCCGGGGGTCCAGACCAGAGACCCAGTACTTC.